Described below is a single T cell receptor beta chain sequence and its context. The antigen remains unidentified. Other DNA sequences in this sample translate to the same CDR3. Generated by immunoSEQ multiplex PCR, the TCRdb table keeps only in-frame clones and is missing some. Of under 600,000 clones in the sample, 80% to 90% are singletons; the top ten hold 1.7%. These data come from a study of Ad26.COV2.S vaccination and SARS-CoV-2 variants. Germline CDR1 and CDR2: SGHDN and FVKESK. Trimming cost V 4 bases and J 0 bases, with 6 bases left between them. The CDR3 is 13 residues long. Whole-study results and caveats: Ad26.COV2.S recipients had broader spike-specific TCRs (P = 0.0014). There was a possibility that the TCR breadth and depth analyses underestimated total T cell responses.

The treatment denotes: around 19 received Ad26.COV2.S at low or high dose, single or two shots; about five received placebo; per-sample allocation not given. The study sampled participants on day 63 after the first vaccine or placebo injection. In Boston, an adult donor aged 18-55 years took part. Ad26.COV2.S expressed prefusion-stabilized spike from the original Wuhan strain. This receptor was obtained from a person between 18 and 59 years old who received the Ad26.COV2.S COVID-19 vaccine or a placebo. V usage is TRBV14 and J usage is TRBJ1-1; D gene unclear. Sequencing was performed on peripheral blood, taken in a trial of Ad26.COV2.S vaccine versus placebo. The CDR3 is CASSPHMNTEAFF. For the CDR3, the DNA is TGTGCCAGCAGCCCACATATGAACACTGAAGCTTTCTTT.